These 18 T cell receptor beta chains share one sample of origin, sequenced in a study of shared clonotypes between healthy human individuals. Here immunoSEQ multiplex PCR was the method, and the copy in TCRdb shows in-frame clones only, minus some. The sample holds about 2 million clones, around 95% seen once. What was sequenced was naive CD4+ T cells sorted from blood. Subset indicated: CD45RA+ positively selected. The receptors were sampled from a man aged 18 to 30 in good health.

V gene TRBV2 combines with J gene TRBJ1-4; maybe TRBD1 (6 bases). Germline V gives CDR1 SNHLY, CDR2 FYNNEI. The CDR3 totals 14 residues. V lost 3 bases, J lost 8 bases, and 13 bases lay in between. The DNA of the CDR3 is TGTGCCAGCAGTGATTCGGGGGCGCGGGAAAAACTGTTTTTT. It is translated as CASSDSGAREKLFF.

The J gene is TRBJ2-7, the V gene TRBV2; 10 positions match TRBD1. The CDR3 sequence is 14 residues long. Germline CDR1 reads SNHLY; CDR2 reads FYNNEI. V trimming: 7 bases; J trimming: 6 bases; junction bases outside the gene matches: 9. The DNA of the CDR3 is TGTGCCAGCAAAATTTTCGGGACAGGGGCCGAGCAGTACTTC. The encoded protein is CASKIFGTGAEQYF.

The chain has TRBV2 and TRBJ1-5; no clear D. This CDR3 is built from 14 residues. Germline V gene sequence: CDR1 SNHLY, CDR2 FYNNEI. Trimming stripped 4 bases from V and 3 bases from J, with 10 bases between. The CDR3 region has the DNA TGTGCCAGCAGTGTAATAGGAACCAATCAGCCCCAGCATTTT. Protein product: CASSVIGTNQPQHF.

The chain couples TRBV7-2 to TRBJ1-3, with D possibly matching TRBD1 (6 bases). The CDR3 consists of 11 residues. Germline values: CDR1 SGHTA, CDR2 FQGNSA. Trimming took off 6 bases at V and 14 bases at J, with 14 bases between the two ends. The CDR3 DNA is TGTGCCAGCAGTCCCGGACAGCTCGTATATTTT. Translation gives CASSPGQLVYF.

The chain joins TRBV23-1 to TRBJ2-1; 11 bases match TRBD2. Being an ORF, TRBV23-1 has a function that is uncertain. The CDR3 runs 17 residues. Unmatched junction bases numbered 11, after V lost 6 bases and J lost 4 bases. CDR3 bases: TGCGCCAGCAGCCCCCAGGGGACTAGCGGACTGTACAATGAGCAGTTCTTC. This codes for CASSPQGTSGLYNEQFF.

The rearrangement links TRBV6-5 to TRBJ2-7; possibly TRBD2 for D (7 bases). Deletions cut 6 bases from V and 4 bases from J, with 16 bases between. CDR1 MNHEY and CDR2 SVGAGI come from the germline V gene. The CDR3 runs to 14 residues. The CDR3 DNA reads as TGTGCCAGCAGGCTTGGGGGGGCAGTATACGAGCAGTACTTC. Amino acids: CASRLGGAVYEQYF.

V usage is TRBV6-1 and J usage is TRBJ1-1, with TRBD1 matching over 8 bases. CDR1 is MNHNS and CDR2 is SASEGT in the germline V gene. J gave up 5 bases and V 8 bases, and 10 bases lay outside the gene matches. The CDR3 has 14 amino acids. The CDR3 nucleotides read TGTGCCAGCTCCCCCAGGGGGCTTAGGACTGAAGCTTTCTTT. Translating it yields CASSPRGLRTEAFF.

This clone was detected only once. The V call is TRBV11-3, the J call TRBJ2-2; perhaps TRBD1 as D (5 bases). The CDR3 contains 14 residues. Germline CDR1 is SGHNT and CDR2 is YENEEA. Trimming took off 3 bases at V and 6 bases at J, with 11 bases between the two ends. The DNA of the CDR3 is TGTGCCAGCAGCTTGGGCAGGGCGGCCGGGGAGCTGTTTTTT. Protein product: CASSLGRAAGELFF. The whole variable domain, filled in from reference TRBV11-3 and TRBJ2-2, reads EAGVVQSPRYKIIEKKQPVAFWCNPISGHNTLYWYLQNLGQGPELLIRYENEEAVDDSQLPKDRFSAERLKGVDSTLKIQPAELGDSAVYLCASSLGRAAGELFFGEGSRLTVL.

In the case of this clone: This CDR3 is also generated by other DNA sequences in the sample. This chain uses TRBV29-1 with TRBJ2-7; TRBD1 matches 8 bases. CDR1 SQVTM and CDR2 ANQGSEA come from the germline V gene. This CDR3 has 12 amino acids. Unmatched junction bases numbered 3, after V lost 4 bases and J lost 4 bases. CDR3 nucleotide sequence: TGCAGCGTTGGCGACAGGGGATACGAGCAGTACTTC. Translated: CSVGDRGYEQYF.

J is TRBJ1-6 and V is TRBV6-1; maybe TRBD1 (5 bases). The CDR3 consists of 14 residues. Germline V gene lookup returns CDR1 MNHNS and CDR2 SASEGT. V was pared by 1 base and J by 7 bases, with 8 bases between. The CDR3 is CASSEVGRNSPLHF. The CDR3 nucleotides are TGTGCCAGCAGTGAAGTGGGGCGAAATTCACCCCTCCACTTT.

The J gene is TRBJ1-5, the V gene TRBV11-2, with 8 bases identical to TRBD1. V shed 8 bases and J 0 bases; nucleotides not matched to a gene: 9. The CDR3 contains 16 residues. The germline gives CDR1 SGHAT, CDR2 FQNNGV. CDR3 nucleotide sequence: TGTGCCAGCCTCGAAAGGACAGGGCATAGCAATCAGCCCCAGCATTTT. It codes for CASLERTGHSNQPQHF.

The CDR3 DNA reads as TGCGCCAGCAGCCTACAGCTCAGGGAATCCTACAATGAGCAGTTCTTC. Translation gives CASSLQLRESYNEQFF. This sequence joins TRBV5-1 and TRBJ2-1, with D possibly TRBD1 on 5 matching bases. Germline CDR1 and CDR2: SGHRS and YFSETQ. The CDR3 is 16 residues long. V gave up 4 bases and J gave up 1 base, with 15 bases separating them. Complete variable domain (other parts from reference TRBV5-1 and TRBJ2-1): KAGVTQTPRYLIKTRGQQVTLSCSPISGHRSVSWYQQTPGQGLQFLFEYFSETQRNKGNFPGRFSGRQFSNSRSEMNVSTLELGDSALYLCASSLQLRESYNEQFFGPGTRLTVL.

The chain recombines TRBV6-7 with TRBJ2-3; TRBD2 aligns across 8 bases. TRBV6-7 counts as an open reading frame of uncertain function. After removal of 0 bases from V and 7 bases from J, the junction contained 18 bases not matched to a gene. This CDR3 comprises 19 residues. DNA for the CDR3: TGTGCCAGCAGTTACTCCCTCCGCCCCGGACTAGCCGAACCGAATACGCAGTATTTT. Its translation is CASSYSLRPGLAEPNTQYF.

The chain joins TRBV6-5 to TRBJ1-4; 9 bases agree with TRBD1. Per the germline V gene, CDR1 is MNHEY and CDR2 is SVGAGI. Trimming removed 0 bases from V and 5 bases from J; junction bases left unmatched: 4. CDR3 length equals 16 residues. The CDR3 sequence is CASSYSTGTGNEKLFF. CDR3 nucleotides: TGTGCCAGCAGTTACTCGACCGGGACAGGGAATGAAAAACTGTTTTTT.

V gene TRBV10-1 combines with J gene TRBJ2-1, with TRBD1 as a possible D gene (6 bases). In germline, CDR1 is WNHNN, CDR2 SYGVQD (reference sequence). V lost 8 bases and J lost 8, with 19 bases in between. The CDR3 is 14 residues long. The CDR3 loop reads CASGGGKGGDEQFF. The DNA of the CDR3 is TGCGCCAGCGGTGGGGGTAAAGGGGGAGATGAGCAGTTCTTC.

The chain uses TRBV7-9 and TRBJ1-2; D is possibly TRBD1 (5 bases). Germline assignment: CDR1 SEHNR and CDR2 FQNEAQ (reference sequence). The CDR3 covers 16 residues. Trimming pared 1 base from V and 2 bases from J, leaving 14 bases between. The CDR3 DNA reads TGTGCCAGCAGCTTAGAGATTATGGGGACCAACTATGGCTACACCTTC. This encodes CASSLEIMGTNYGYTF.

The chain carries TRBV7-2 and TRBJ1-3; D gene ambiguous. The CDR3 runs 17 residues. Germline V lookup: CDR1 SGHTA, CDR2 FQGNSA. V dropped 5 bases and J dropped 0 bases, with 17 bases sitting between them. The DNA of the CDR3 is TGTGCCAGCAGCACCAAACTCAGGATTATCTCTGGAAACACCATATATTTT. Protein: CASSTKLRIISGNTIYF.

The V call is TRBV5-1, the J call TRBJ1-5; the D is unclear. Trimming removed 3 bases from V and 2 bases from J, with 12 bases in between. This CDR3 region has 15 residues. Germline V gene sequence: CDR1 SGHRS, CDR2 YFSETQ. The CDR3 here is CASSYNAGGNQPQHF. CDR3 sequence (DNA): TGCGCCAGCAGCTACAACGCCGGGGGCAATCAGCCCCAGCATTTT.